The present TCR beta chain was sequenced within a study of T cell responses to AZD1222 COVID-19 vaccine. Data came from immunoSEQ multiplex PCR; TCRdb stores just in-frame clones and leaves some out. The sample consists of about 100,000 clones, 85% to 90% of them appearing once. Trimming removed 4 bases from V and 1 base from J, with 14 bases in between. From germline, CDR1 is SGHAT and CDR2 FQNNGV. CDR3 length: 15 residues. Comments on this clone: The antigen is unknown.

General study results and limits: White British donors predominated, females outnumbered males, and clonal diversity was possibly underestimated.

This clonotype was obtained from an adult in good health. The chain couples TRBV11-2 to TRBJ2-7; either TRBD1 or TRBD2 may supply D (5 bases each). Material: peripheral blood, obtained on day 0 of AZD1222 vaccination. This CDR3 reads CASSSMRGSSYEQYF. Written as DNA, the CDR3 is TGTGCCAGCAGCTCCATGAGGGGCAGTTCCTACGAGCAGTACTTC.